The 16 T cell receptor beta chains listed next were all sequenced from one sample in a study of CD4 T cells in relation to SARS-CoV-2 and coronaviruses. Produced via immunoSEQ multiplex PCR; TCRdb's table is partial and in-frame only. The repertoire holds about 18,000 clones, with approximately 80% as singletons. Before the COVID-19 pandemic, during about 2010-2018, CD4+ T cells were taken from unexposed donors. Isolation of CD4+ T cells took place after about eleven days in culture. These receptors' antigens are unknown. Source material: CD4+ T cells from PBMCs, cultured in vitro. Every receptor here comes from a human donor in good health.

Here the CDR3 DNA reads TGTGCCAGCAGTCCACAGAATTCACCCCTCCACTTT. This codes for CASSPQNSPLHF. The J gene is TRBJ1-6, the V gene TRBV28; D uncertain. The CDR3 length is 12 residues. Germline V gene data show CDR1 as MDHEN and CDR2 as SYDVKM. Trimming took 5 bases from V and 7 from J, leaving 6 bases between them.

The genes are TRBV5-1 and TRBJ2-3; D unresolved. The germline gives CDR1 SGHRS, CDR2 YFSETQ. The V gene lost 1 base and the J gene lost 5 bases, with 2 bases spanning the gap. The CDR3 sequence is 11 residues long. This CDR3 is CASSLRDTQYF. Here the CDR3 DNA reads TGCGCCAGCAGCTTGAGAGATACGCAGTATTTT. The full variable domain, its missing parts supplied by reference TRBV5-1 and TRBJ2-3, is KAGVTQTPRYLIKTRGQQVTLSCSPISGHRSVSWYQQTPGQGLQFLFEYFSETQRNKGNFPGRFSGRQFSNSRSEMNVSTLELGDSALYLCASSLRDTQYFGPGTRLTVL.

This chain joins TRBV19 and TRBJ2-5, with TRBD1 matching over 7 bases. Germline loops: CDR1 LNHDA, CDR2 SQIVND (reference sequence). The CDR3 has 17 amino acids. Losses at the gene ends were 5 bases for V and 2 bases for J; bases not matched to a gene: 14. The CDR3 sequence is CASSPRTGPTGQETQYF. For the CDR3, the DNA is TGTGCCAGTAGTCCCCGGACAGGTCCTACCGGACAAGAGACCCAGTACTTC. Full variable domain (rest looked up from reference TRBV19 and TRBJ2-5): DGGITQSPKYLFRKEGQNVTLSCEQNLNHDAMYWYRQDPGQGLRLIYYSQIVNDFQKGDIAEGYSVSREKKESFPLTVTSAQKNPTAFYLCASSPRTGPTGQETQYFGPGTRLLVL.

The chain links TRBV5-8 to TRBJ2-5; 9 nucleotides match TRBD1. This CDR3 region has 16 residues. With 2 bases clipped from V and 1 base from J, the junction kept 6 bases outside the gene matches. Germline CDR1 is SGHTS and CDR2 is YDEGEE. CDR3 sequence: CASSLDTGQGQETQYF. CDR3 DNA sequence: TGTGCCAGCAGCTTAGATACGGGACAGGGCCAAGAGACCCAGTACTTC. Drawing the rest from reference TRBV5-8 and TRBJ2-5, the complete variable domain is EAGVTQSPTHLIKTRGQQATLRCSPISGHTSVYWYQQALGLGLQFLLWYDEGEERNRGNFPPRFSGRQFPNYSSELNVNALELEDSALYLCASSLDTGQGQETQYFGPGTRLLVL.

The chain has TRBV5-1 and TRBJ1-3; D is unresolved. Germline V gene lookup returns CDR1 SGHRS and CDR2 YFSETQ. Trimming took off 0 bases at V and 1 base at J, with 11 bases between the two ends. The length of the CDR3 is 16 residues. The CDR3 sequence is CASSLVSPESGNTIYF. The DNA of the CDR3 is TGCGCCAGCAGCTTGGTTAGCCCGGAGTCTGGAAACACCATATATTTT.

The V and J genes are TRBV30 and TRBJ1-5, with D possibly being TRBD1 (5 bases). This CDR3 region has 13 residues. V lost 2 bases, J lost 1 base, and 6 bases lay in between. Germline CDR1 GTSNPN, CDR2 SVGIG (reference sequence). The CDR3 nucleotides are TGTGCCTGGAGTAAGGGGAGCAATCAGCCCCAGCATTTT. It is translated as CAWSKGSNQPQHF.

This clone was detected once. The V call is TRBV6-5, the J call TRBJ2-5; the D gene could be TRBD1 or TRBD2 (6 bases each). The germline V gene encodes CDR1 MNHEY and CDR2 SVGAGI. This CDR3 is built from 13 residues. V shed 6 bases and J shed 5 bases, with 13 bases lying between them. The CDR3 loop reads CASRKGGRETQYF. CDR3 DNA sequence: TGTGCCAGCAGGAAGGGGGGCCGGGAGACCCAGTACTTC.

The chain combines TRBV28 with TRBJ1-2; D is possibly TRBD1 (5 bases). CDR3 length: 13 residues. Germline values: CDR1 MDHEN, CDR2 SYDVKM. Trimming cost V 4 bases and J 4 bases, with 10 bases left between them. Here the CDR3 reads CASSYPGTYGYTF. In DNA form, the CDR3 reads TGTGCCAGCAGTTACCCAGGGACCTATGGCTACACCTTC.

The chain links TRBV28 to TRBJ2-7; unclear D gene. The V end was cut by 3 bases, the J end by 7 bases, with 10 bases between. Looked up from germline, CDR1 is MDHEN and CDR2 is SYDVKM. The CDR3 sequence is 12 residues long. DNA of the CDR3: TGTGCCAGCAGTTTCGCGAGTTATGAGCAGTACTTC. As protein: CASSFASYEQYF.

The CDR3 nucleotides are TGTGCCAGCAGCCCCACAAGGGACAGGGTTAACTATGGCTACACCTTC. Amino acid sequence: CASSPTRDRVNYGYTF. The chain has TRBV7-9 and TRBJ1-2; 9 nucleotides align to TRBD1. The J segment lost 1 base and the V segment lost 5 bases, leaving 8 bases of the junction unmatched. The germline V gene has CDR1 SEHNR and CDR2 FQNEAQ (reference sequence). The CDR3 contains 16 residues.

This clone was seen more than once but under ten times. This chain links TRBV6-2 or TRBV6-3 with TRBJ2-1; 8 nucleotides align to TRBD2. The V gene's germline CDR1 is MNHEY and CDR2 SVGEGT. The CDR3 spans 15 residues. With V trimmed by 2 bases and J by 8 bases, 8 bases remained unmatched. The CDR3 loop reads CASSYPSGSLYEQFF. The CDR3 nucleotides are TGTGCCAGCAGTTACCCCAGCGGGAGTCTGTATGAGCAGTTCTTC.

This clone has a handful of counts. The chain links TRBV6-5 to TRBJ1-1; weak D call: TRBD1 (5 bases). The V end was cut by 0 bases, the J end by 1 base, with 9 bases between. Germline V lookup: CDR1 MNHEY, CDR2 SVGAGI. The CDR3 totals 15 residues. CDR3: CASSYSGEGNTEAFF. CDR3 coding DNA: TGTGCCAGCAGTTACTCGGGGGAGGGGAACACTGAAGCTTTCTTT.

This clone occurred a few times. CDR3 protein: CASSLVTGGTEAFF. In DNA form, the CDR3 reads TGTGCCAGCAGCTTAGTGACAGGGGGAACTGAAGCTTTCTTT. V and J are TRBV11-2 and TRBJ1-1, with 9 bases aligning to TRBD1. This CDR3 spans 14 amino acids. CDR1 and CDR2 (germline): SGHAT, FQNNGV. After removal of 1 base from V and 5 bases from J, the junction contained 2 bases not matched to a gene.

The gene calls are TRBV6-1 and TRBJ2-3; TRBD1 might be the D (6 bases). Per the germline V gene, CDR1 is MNHNS and CDR2 is SASEGT. V lost 3 bases and J 0 bases, leaving 10 bases between the germline ends. The CDR3 runs to 15 residues. The CDR3 DNA reads as TGTGCCAGCAGTGAGCGGACAGACAGCACAGATACGCAGTATTTT. Residues: CASSERTDSTDTQYF.

V usage is TRBV27 and J usage is TRBJ1-2, with D maybe TRBD1 (5 bases). This CDR3 has 17 amino acids. CDR1 and CDR2 (germline): MNHEY, SMNVEV (reference sequence). Trimming took off 6 bases at V and 0 bases at J, with 20 bases between the two ends. The CDR3, as DNA: TGTGCCAGCAGCAGTTGGGGGGGTGCAGGAGCTAACTATGGCTACACCTTC. Amino acid sequence: CASSSWGGAGANYGYTF.

This clone was seen a single time. The CDR3 DNA sequence: TGCGCCAGCAGTTACGGACAGATTTTGAACACTGAAGCTTTCTTT. Its translation: CASSYGQILNTEAFF. The chain recombines TRBV4-1 with TRBJ1-1; D is possibly TRBD1 (6 bases). V lost 6 bases, J lost 0 bases, and 14 bases lay in between. The CDR3 has 15 amino acids. Germline V gene sequence: CDR1 MGHRA, CDR2 YSYEKL.